This T cell receptor beta chain comes out of a study of T cell responses to AZD1222 COVID-19 vaccine. Points from the study as a whole: The number of AZD1222 recipients seropositive at baseline was only five to seven.

The method was immunoSEQ multiplex PCR; TCRdb's version includes in-frame clones alone and lacks a portion of them. The sample carries roughly 150,000 clones, about nine tenths recorded once. The germline CDR1 and CDR2 sequences are MNHEY and SMNVEV (reference sequence). The CDR3 consists of 13 residues. V gave up 5 bases and J gave up 0 bases, with 5 bases separating them. Of note for this clone: What it binds is unknown.

The sequencing used peripheral blood, collected 28 days after the second AZD1222 dose. This sequence was found in an adult who received the AZD1222 COVID-19 vaccine. This chain uses TRBV27 with TRBJ2-1; the D is unclear. The CDR3 protein is CASSPVSYNEQFF. The DNA of the CDR3 is TGTGCCAGCAGTCCGGTCTCCTACAATGAGCAGTTCTTC.